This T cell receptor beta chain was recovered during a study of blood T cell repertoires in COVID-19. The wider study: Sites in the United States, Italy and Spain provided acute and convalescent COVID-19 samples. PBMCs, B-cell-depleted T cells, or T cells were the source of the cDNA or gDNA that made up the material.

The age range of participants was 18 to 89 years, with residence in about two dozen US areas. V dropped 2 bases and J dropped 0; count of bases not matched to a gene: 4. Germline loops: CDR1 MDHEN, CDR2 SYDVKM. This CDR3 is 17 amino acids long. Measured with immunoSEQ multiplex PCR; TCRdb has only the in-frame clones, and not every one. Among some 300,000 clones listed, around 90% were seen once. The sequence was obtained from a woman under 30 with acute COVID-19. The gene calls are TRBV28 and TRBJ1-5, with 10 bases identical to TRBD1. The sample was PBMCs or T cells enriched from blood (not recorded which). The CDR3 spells CASSLGGTGVSNQPQHF. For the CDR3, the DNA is TGTGCCAGCAGTTTAGGAGGGACAGGGGTTAGCAATCAGCCCCAGCATTTT.